This T cell receptor beta chain was identified in a study of molecular identifiers for immune sequencing clone quantification. Study-wide points: Beyond 20 RNA copies, clones held over 99% of effector molecules, compared with under 1% in naive cells. Identical barcode-sharing TCR molecules could lead to underestimated sizes for highly expanded clones.

The CDR3 runs 12 residues. The V and J ends lost 2 bases and 3 bases respectively, with 4 bases between them. Germline V gene data show CDR1 as MGHRA and CDR2 as YSYEKL. This clonotype was seen ten or more times. Its antigen is as yet unknown. Using its own MiXCR run on the PCR reads, TCRdb lists one record per CDR3 protein. Counted here are 50,000 to 65,000 distinct CDR3 sequences, roughly a quarter occurring once; the ten biggest clones make up around 1.8%. Naive CD8 sequencing libraries were generated from about 19,000 to 1,100,000 sorted cells, with 10%, 30% or 50% RNA as input. The sample comprised naive CD8+ T cells from blood, with Jurkat cell RNA spiked in. The subset denotes: FACS-sorted CD8+CD4-CCR7+CD45RA+ naive T cells. This chain joins TRBV4-1 and TRBJ1-1; D gene uncertain. The receptor was derived from a human donor in good health. Some libraries in this study had Jurkat cell RNA spiked in. CDR3 loop: CASSQLDTEAFF. The CDR3 nucleotides are TGCGCCAGCAGCCAACTAGACACTGAAGCTTTCTTT.